This TCR beta chain was documented in a study of blood T cell repertoires in COVID-19. Study-level background: Acute and convalescent COVID-19 samples came from the United States, Italy and Spain. T cells, B-cell-depleted T cells, or PBMCs supplied cDNA or gDNA.

Patients from Seattle were sampled longitudinally, starting during active infection. V shed 0 bases and J shed 6 bases, with 26 bases lying between them. The length of the CDR3 is 20 residues. Germline V gene data show CDR1 as MRHNA and CDR2 as SNTAGT. Original analysis: Counts of nucleated cells, estimated from reference gene primer amplification, were obtained. Sequenced by immunoSEQ multiplex PCR; TCRdb stores in-frame clones only, minus some. The V and J calls and clone size were taken over from that table, and D and trimming were inferred from the DNA. The sample has roughly 410,000 clones, approximately 90% seen once; the top ten hold 1.5% to 1.7%.

The sequenced sample was peripheral blood. This clonotype was sampled from a woman aged 40-49 years with COVID-19, enrolled during active disease. The chain links TRBV6-4 to TRBJ2-2; D possibly corresponds to TRBD1 (6 bases). CDR3 sequence reads: CASSDSKGLRRQAEAGELFF. CDR3 DNA: TGTGCCAGCAGTGACTCGAAAGGATTAAGGAGACAGGCCGAAGCCGGGGAGCTGTTTTTT.